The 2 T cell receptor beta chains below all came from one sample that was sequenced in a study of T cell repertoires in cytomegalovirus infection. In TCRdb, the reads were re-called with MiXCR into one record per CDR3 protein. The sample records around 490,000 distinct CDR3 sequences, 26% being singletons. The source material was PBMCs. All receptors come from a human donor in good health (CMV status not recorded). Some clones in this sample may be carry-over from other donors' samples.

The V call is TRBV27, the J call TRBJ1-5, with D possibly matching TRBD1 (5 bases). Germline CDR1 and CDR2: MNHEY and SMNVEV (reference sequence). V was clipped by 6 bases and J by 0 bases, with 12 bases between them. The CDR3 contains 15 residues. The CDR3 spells CASRELDSSNQPQHF. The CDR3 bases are TGTGCCAGCAGAGAACTTGACAGTAGCAATCAGCCCCAGCATTTT.

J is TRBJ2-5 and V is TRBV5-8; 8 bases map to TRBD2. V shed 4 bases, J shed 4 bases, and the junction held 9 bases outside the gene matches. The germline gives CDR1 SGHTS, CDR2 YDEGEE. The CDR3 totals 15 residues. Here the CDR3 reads CASSQEMGLGETQYF. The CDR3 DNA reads TGTGCCAGCAGCCAGGAAATGGGACTAGGAGAGACCCAGTACTTC.